This T cell receptor beta chain was recorded in a study of monozygotic twins with inflammatory bowel disease. General study results and limits: Discrimination among different T cell subtypes was not achievable. Healthy co-twins exceeded IBD patients in TCRbeta diversity as measured by inverse Simpson. With others, IBD patients shared fewer clonotypes than healthy twins did, especially with disease activity.

For every TCR library, about 3,500 ng of total RNA was used. Using the 5' RACE reads, TCRdb records one entry per CDR3 protein without DNA. The ten most abundant clones cover approximately 2.4% of a sample with about 440,000 distinct CDR3 sequences. Germline CDR1 and CDR2: SGHTA and FQGNSA. This CDR3 is 15 amino acids long. In regard to this clonotype: Its specificity is not known.

Sequencing was done on a sample of blood. This clonotype originated in a human donor with ulcerative colitis or Crohn's disease, or a healthy co-twin of an affected twin (not recorded which). V usage is TRBV7-2 and J usage is TRBJ2-2; without DNA, the TCRdb call of TRBD2 cannot be checked. The CDR3 protein is CASRLGLLNTGELFF.